This T cell receptor (beta chain) was recorded in a study of human T cells and chemical hapten exposure. About the study: Sensitization applied 2% DPC to about 2 cm by about 2 cm of upper inner arm skin.

Germline V gene lookup returns CDR1 SGHTA and CDR2 FQGTGA. V lost 2 bases and J 1 base, leaving 5 bases between the germline ends. The CDR3 sequence is 13 residues long. Study results and caveats: Expanded TCRs grouped into significantly more large CDR3 similarity clusters than controls produced.

MiXCR, run by TCRdb on the RACE reads, gives a single entry per CDR3 protein. The sample comprises some 99,000 distinct CDR3 sequences, 9.2% of which are singletons, and 3% to 3.5% rests with the top ten. Regarding time point: patch test 2, 6 weeks after DPC sensitization. Treatment indicated: therapeutic diphenylcyclopropenone sensitization with weekly scalp DPC. The count of this clonotype is one. Its antigen is not identified. Here the sequenced sample was whole blood, taken in connection with sensitization to the hapten diphenylcyclopropenone (DPC). This clonotype was sampled from a woman between 40 and 55 years old with alopecia areata. Some clones in this sample may be carry-over from other donors' samples. The chain recombines TRBV7-3 with TRBJ2-5; D not resolved. CDR3 loop: CASSLVPQETQYF. CDR3 DNA sequence: TGTGCCAGCAGCTTAGTTCCCCAAGAGACCCAGTACTTC.